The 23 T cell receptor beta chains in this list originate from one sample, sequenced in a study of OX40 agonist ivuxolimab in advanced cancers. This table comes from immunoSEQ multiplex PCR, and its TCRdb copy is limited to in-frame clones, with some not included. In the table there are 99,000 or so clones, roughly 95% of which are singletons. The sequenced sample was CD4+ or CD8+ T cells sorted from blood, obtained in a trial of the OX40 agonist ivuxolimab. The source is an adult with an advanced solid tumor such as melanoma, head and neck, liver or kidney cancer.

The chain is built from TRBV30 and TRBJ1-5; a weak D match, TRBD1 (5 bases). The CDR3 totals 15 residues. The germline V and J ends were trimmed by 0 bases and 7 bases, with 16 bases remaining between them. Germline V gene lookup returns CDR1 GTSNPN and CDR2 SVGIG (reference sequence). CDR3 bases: TGTGCCTGGAGTGTAGGGGTACTGGCAAGCCAGCCCCAGCATTTT. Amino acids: CAWSVGVLASQPQHF. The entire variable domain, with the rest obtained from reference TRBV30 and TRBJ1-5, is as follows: SQTIHQWPATLVQPVGSPLSLECTVEGTSNPNLYWYRQAAGRGLQLLFYSVGIGQISSEVPQNLSASRPQDRQFILSSKKLLLSDSGFYLCAWSVGVLASQPQHFGDGTRLSIL.

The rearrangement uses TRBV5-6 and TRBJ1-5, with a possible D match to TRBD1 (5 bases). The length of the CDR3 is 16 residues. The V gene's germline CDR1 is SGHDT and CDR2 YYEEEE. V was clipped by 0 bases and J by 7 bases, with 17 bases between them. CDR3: CASSLGWRGVRQPQHF. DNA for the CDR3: TGTGCCAGCAGCTTGGGGTGGAGGGGAGTAAGGCAGCCCCAGCATTTT.

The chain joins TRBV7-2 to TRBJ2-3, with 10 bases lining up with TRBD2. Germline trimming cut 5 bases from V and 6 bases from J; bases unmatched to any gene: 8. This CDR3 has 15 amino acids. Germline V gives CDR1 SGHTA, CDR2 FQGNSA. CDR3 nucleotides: TGTGCCAGCAGCAAGACTAGCGGGCCTCGGGATACGCAGTATTTT. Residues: CASSKTSGPRDTQYF.

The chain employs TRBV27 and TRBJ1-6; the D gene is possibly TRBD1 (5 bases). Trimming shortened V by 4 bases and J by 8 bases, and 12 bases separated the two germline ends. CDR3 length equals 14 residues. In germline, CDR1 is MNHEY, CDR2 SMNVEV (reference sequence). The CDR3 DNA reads TGTGCCAGCAGTTCAGGGTGGGAAGATTCACCCCTCCACTTT. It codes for CASSSGWEDSPLHF.

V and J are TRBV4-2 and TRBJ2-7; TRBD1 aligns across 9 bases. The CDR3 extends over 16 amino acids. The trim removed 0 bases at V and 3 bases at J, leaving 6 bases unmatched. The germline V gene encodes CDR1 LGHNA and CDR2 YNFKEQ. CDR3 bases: TGTGCCAGCAGCCAAGAAGACGGACAGGGGCGCTACGAGCAGTACTTC. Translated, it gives CASSQEDGQGRYEQYF.

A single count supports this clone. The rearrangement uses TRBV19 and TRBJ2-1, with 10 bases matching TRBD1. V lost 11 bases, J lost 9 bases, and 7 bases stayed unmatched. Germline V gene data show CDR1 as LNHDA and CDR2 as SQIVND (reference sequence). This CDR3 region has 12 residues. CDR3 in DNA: TGTGCCGCCCGACAGGGGGCGGGTGAGCAGTTCTTC. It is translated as CAARQGAGEQFF.

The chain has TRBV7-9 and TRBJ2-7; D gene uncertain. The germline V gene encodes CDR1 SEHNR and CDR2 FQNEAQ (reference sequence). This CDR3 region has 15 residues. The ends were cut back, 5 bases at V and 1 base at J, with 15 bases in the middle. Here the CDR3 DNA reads TGTGCCAGCAGCCCCGCTAAAACCCAATCCTACGAGCAGTACTTC. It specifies CASSPAKTQSYEQYF.

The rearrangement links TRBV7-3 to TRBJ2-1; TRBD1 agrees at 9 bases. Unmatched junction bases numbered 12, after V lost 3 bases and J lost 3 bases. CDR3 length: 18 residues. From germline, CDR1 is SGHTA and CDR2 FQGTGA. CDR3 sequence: CASSFLPSGQGSYNEQFF. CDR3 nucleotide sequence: TGTGCCAGCAGCTTCCTACCTTCCGGACAGGGGAGCTACAATGAGCAGTTCTTC.

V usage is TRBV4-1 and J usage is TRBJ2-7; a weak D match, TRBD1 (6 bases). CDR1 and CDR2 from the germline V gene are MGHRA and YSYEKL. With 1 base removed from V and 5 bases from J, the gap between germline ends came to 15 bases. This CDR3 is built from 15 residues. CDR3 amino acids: CASSQADSGLDEQYF. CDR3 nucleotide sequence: TGCGCCAGCAGCCAAGCGGACAGTGGCCTGGACGAGCAGTACTTC.

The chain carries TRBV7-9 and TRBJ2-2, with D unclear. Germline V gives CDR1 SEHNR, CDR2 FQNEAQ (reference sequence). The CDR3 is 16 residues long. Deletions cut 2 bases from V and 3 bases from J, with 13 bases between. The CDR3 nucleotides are TGTGCCAGCAGCTTAATTCCCCAGCCACACACCGGGGAGCTGTTTTTT. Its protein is CASSLIPQPHTGELFF.

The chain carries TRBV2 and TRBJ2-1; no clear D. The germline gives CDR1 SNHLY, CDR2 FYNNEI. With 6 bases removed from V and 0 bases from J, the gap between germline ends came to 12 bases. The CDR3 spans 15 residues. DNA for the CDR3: TGTGCCAGCAGGGTCCGAGCAGCCTCCTACAATGAGCAGTTCTTC. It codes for CASRVRAASYNEQFF.

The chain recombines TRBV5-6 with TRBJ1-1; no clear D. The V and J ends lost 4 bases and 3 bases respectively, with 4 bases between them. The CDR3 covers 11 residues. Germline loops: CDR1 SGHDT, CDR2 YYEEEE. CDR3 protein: CASSKYTEAFF. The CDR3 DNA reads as TGTGCCAGCAGCAAGTACACTGAAGCTTTCTTT. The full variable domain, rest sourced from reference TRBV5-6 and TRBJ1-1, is DAGVTQSPTHLIKTRGQQVTLRCSPKSGHDTVSWYQQALGQGPQFIFQYYEEEERQRGNFPDRFSGHQFPNYSSELNVNALLLGDSALYLCASSKYTEAFFGQGTRLTVV.

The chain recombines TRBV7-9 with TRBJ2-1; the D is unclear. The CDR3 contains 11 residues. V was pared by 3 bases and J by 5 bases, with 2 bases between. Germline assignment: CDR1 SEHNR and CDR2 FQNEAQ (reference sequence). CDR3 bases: TGTGCCAGCAGCTTCAACAATGAGCAGTTCTTC. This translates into CASSFNNEQFF.

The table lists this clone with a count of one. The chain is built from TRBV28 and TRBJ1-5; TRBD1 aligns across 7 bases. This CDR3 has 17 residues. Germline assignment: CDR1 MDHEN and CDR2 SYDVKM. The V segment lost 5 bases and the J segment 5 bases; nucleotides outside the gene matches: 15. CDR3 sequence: CASSQRTGSLSDQPQHF. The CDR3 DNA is TGTGCCAGCAGTCAGCGGACAGGTAGTTTGTCTGATCAGCCCCAGCATTTT.

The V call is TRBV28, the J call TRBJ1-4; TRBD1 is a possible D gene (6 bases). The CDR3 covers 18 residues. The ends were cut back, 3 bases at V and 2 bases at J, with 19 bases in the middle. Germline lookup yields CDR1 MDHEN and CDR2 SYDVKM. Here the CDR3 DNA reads TGTGCCAGCAGTTTTGTTAGGGGGGCTGGGGCGACTAATGAAAAACTGTTTTTT. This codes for CASSFVRGAGATNEKLFF.

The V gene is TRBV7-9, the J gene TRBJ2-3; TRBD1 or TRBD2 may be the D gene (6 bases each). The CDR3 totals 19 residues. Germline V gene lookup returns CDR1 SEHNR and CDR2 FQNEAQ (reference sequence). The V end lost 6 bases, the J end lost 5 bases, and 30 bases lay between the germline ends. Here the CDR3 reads CASSQLTFTGGRPQDTQYF. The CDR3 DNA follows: TGTGCCAGCAGTCAACTCACGTTCACCGGGGGCCGCCCTCAAGATACGCAGTATTTT.

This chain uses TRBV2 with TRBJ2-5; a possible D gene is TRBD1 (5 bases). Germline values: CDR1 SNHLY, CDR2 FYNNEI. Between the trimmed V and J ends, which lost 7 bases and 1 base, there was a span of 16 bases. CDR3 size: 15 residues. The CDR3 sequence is CASKGSPITQETQYF. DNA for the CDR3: TGTGCCAGCAAGGGGTCTCCAATTACCCAAGAGACCCAGTACTTC. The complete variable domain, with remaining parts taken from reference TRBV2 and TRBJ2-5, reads EPEVTQTPSHQVTQMGQEVILRCVPISNHLYFYWYRQILGQKVEFLVSFYNNEISEKSEIFDDQFSVERPDGSNFTLKIRSTKLEDSAMYFCASKGSPITQETQYFGPGTRLLVL.

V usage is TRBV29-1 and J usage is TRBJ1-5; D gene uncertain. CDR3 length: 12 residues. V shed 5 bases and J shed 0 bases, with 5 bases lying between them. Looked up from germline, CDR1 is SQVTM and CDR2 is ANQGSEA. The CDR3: CSVSDSNQPQHF. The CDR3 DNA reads TGCAGCGTTTCAGATAGCAATCAGCCCCAGCATTTT.

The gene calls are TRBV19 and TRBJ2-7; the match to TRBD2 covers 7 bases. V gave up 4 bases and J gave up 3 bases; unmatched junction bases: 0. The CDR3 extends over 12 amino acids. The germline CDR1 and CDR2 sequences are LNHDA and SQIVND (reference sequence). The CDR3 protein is CASSRGGYEQYF. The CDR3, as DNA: TGTGCCAGTAGTAGGGGGGGCTACGAGCAGTACTTC.

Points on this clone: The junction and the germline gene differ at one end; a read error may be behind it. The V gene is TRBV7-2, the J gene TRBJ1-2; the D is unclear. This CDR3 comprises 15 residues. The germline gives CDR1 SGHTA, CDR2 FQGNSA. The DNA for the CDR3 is TGTGTCAGCAGCTTAGTCATGGCGAATCCCTATGGCTACACCTTC. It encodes CVSSLVMANPYGYTF.

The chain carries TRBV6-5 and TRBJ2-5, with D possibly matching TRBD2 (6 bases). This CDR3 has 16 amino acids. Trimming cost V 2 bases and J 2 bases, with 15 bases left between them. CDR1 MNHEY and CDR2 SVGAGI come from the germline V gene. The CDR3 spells CASSYPGDLGQETQYF. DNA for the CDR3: TGTGCCAGCAGTTACCCGGGGGACCTAGGACAAGAGACCCAGTACTTC.

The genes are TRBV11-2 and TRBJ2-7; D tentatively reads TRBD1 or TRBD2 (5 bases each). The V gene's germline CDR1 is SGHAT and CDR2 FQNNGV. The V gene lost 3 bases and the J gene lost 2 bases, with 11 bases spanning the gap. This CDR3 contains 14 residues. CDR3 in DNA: TGTGCCAGCAGCTTGGGACCCGTCACCTACGAGCAGTACTTC. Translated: CASSLGPVTYEQYF.

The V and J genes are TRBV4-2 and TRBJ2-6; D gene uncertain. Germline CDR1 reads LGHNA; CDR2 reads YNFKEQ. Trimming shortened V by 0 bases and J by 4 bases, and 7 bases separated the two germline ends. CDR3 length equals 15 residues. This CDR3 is CASSQDRGGANVLTF. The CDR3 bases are TGTGCCAGCAGCCAAGATCGAGGAGGGGCCAACGTCCTGACTTTC.